These 27 T cell receptor beta chains came from one sample sequenced in a study of blood T cells in healthy people across ages. For the second PCR, which ran for 7 to 11 cycles, a sample-barcoded 5' primer and a J-beta primer mix were used. MiXCR was run by TCRdb on the 5' RACE reads, yielding one entry per CDR3 protein. The sample records hundreds of thousands of distinct CDR3 sequences, approximately 25% being singletons. This sample was also put to use in a study of T cells of mothers and their children.

The specimen sequenced was blood. The receptor set was obtained from a boy aged 10-17 years in good health.

The chain links TRBV4-1 to TRBJ2-2; D possibly corresponds to TRBD1 (6 bases). This CDR3 is 15 amino acids long. Germline V gives CDR1 MGHRA, CDR2 YSYEKL. Trimming shortened V by 6 bases and J by 1 base, and 12 bases separated the two germline ends. The CDR3 here is CASSTKQGNTGELFF. CDR3 in DNA: TGCGCCAGCAGTACCAAACAGGGGAACACCGGGGAGCTGTTTTTT.

The chain carries TRBV7-8 and TRBJ2-3, with unresolved D. V was trimmed by 2 bases and J by 6 bases, leaving 6 bases between them. The CDR3 covers 12 residues. Germline assignment: CDR1 SGHVS and CDR2 FQNEAQ. CDR3 sequence: CASSLRVDTQYF. The CDR3 coding sequence is TGTGCCAGCAGCTTAAGGGTGGATACGCAGTATTTT. Variable domain in full (rest from reference TRBV7-8 and TRBJ2-3): GAGVSQSPRYKVAKRGQDVALRCDPISGHVSLFWYQQALGQGPEFLTYFQNEAQLDKSGLPSDRFFAERPEGSVSTLKIQRTQQEDSAVYLCASSLRVDTQYFGPGTRLTVL.

This clonotype has a handful of counts. The genes are TRBV7-2 and TRBJ2-7; tentatively, D is TRBD2 (5 bases). V was cut by 5 bases and J by 5 bases, with 13 bases left in between. CDR3 length: 13 residues. Germline loops: CDR1 SGHTA, CDR2 FQGNSA. CDR3 region: CASSQTSGNEQYF. CDR3 nucleotides: TGTGCCAGCAGCCAGACTTCGGGGAACGAGCAGTACTTC.

The J gene is TRBJ2-1, the V gene TRBV12-3 or TRBV12-4; tentative D call: TRBD1 (5 bases). Between the trimmed V and J ends, which lost 6 bases and 0 bases, there was a span of 12 bases. CDR3 length: 15 residues. The CDR3: CASSQGATSYNEQFF. DNA of the CDR3: TGTGCCAGCAGCCAAGGGGCCACCTCCTACAATGAGCAGTTCTTC.

The genes are TRBV5-6 and TRBJ1-2; possible D gene TRBD1, 6 bases. The CDR3 has 16 amino acids. The V end was cut by 4 bases, the J end by 6 bases, with 22 bases between. Germline V gene sequence: CDR1 SGHDT, CDR2 YYEEEE. CDR3 in DNA: TGTGCCAGCAGCCTTTTACCTACAGGAGGGGGAGATGGCTACACCTTC. It translates to CASSLLPTGGGDGYTF.

The rearrangement links TRBV18 to TRBJ2-1, with D perhaps TRBD1 or TRBD2 (5 bases each). CDR1 and CDR2 (germline): KGHSH, LQKENI. This CDR3 spans 12 amino acids. V dropped 0 bases and J dropped 10 bases, with 7 bases sitting between them. The CDR3, as DNA: TGTGCCAGCTCACCACCGTGGGGGGAGCAGTTCTTC. Its protein is CASSPPWGEQFF. The full variable domain, with the rest looked up from reference TRBV18 and TRBJ2-1, is NAGVMQNPRHLVRRRGQEARLRCSPMKGHSHVYWYRQLPEEGLKFMVYLQKENIIDESGMPKERFSAEFPKEGPSILRIQQVVRGDSAAYFCASSPPWGEQFFGPGTRLTVL.

This clonotype was seen a handful of times. This rearrangement joins TRBV11-3 to TRBJ2-7; D is undetermined. Germline V gene sequence: CDR1 SGHNT, CDR2 YENEEA. Between the trimmed V and J ends, which lost 3 bases and 5 bases, there was a span of 8 bases. The CDR3 loop spans 12 amino acids. The CDR3 nucleotides are TGTGCCAGCAGCTTGAGGCCGGACGAGCAGTACTTC. This codes for CASSLRPDEQYF.

This clonotype was recorded once. The CDR3 reads CASSYLDLRGLNEKLFF. DNA of the CDR3: TGTGCCAGCAGTTACTTAGACTTAAGGGGCCTGAATGAAAAACTGTTTTTT. The V call is TRBV6-5, the J call TRBJ1-4, with D perhaps matching TRBD1 (5 bases). V was clipped by 1 base and J by 5 bases, with 17 bases between them. The length of the CDR3 is 17 residues. CDR1 and CDR2 from the germline V gene are MNHEY and SVGAGI.

This clonotype was counted only a few times. The gene calls are TRBV29-1 and TRBJ1-1; TRBD1 matches at 9 bases. The germline CDR1 and CDR2 sequences are SQVTM and ANQGSEA. The trim removed 1 base at V and 13 bases at J, leaving 19 bases unmatched. This CDR3 has 16 residues. CDR3 loop: CSVEVYGGQGIVYDFF. In DNA, the CDR3 is TGCAGCGTTGAAGTTTATGGAGGACAGGGGATCGTGTATGATTTCTTT.

This chain links TRBV6-6 with TRBJ1-4; D perhaps matches TRBD1 (5 bases). The CDR3 contains 16 residues. CDR1 is MNHNY and CDR2 is SVGAGI in the germline V gene (reference sequence). The V and J ends lost 0 bases and 4 bases respectively, with 12 bases between them. CDR3: CASSYSAGLFNEKLFF. In nucleotides, the CDR3 is TGTGCCAGCAGTTACTCGGCAGGGCTATTTAATGAAAAACTGTTTTTT.

This clonotype was observed a few times. The chain employs TRBV2 and TRBJ1-2; D unclear. The germline CDR1 and CDR2 sequences are SNHLY and FYNNEI. Trimming cost V 1 base and J 7 bases, with 13 bases left between them. This CDR3 region has 14 residues. The CDR3 region is CASSEEPRLFGYTF. The DNA of the CDR3 is TGTGCCAGCAGTGAAGAGCCCAGACTCTTTGGCTACACCTTC.

This clonotype has just a few counts. The chain has TRBV29-1 and TRBJ2-1, with D possibly being TRBD1 (5 bases). V lost 6 bases to trimming and J lost 4 bases, with 16 bases between them. CDR1 and CDR2 (germline): SQVTM, ANQGSEA. The CDR3 is 14 residues long. CDR3 amino acids: CSVPRPGSYNEQFF. The CDR3 region has the DNA TGCAGCGTCCCAAGGCCAGGGTCATACAATGAGCAGTTCTTC.

The V and J genes are TRBV27 and TRBJ2-1, with TRBD2 as a possible D gene (6 bases). This CDR3 region has 14 residues. Deletions cut 1 base from V and 9 bases from J, with 13 bases between. The germline V gene encodes CDR1 MNHEY and CDR2 SMNVEV (reference sequence). CDR3 sequence (DNA): TGTGCCAGCAGTTTATTGGCTAGCGTTGTTGAGCAGTTCTTC. Translation: CASSLLASVVEQFF.

The rearrangement links TRBV14 to TRBJ2-1, with 7 positions matching TRBD1. Germline V gene sequence: CDR1 SGHDN, CDR2 FVKESK. The CDR3 consists of 14 residues. The trim removed 0 bases at V and 10 bases at J, leaving 6 bases unmatched. CDR3 sequence (DNA): TGTGCCAGCAGCCAAGATCAGGGGGTTGGGGAGCAGTTCTTC. This translates into CASSQDQGVGEQFF. Using reference TRBV14 and TRBJ2-1 for the parts outside the CDR3, the full variable domain is EAGVTQFPSHSVIEKGQTVTLRCDPISGHDNLYWYRRVMGKEIKFLLHFVKESKQDESGMPNNRFLAERTGGTYSTLKVQPAELEDSGVYFCASSQDQGVGEQFFGPGTRLTVL.

V gene TRBV7-2 combines with J gene TRBJ2-1, with a possible D match to TRBD1 (6 bases). Trimming removed 0 bases at V and 8 bases at J, with 14 bases between. CDR3 length: 15 residues. In germline, CDR1 is SGHTA, CDR2 FQGNSA. CDR3 DNA sequence: TGTGCCAGCAGCTTAGCCCTGCAGGGGTGGGATGAGCAGTTCTTC. Amino acids: CASSLALQGWDEQFF.

V usage is TRBV12-5 and J usage is TRBJ2-1; 8 nucleotides match TRBD2. Germline V gene sequence: CDR1 LGHNT, CDR2 FRNRAP. This CDR3 is 16 amino acids long. With V trimmed by 7 bases and J by 2 bases, 10 bases remained unmatched. CDR3 sequence reads: CASAFTLAETYNEQFF. In DNA, the CDR3 is TGTGCTAGTGCCTTCACACTAGCGGAGACCTACAATGAGCAGTTCTTC.

The CDR3 region is CASGRAQPNTGELFF. CDR3 DNA: TGTGCTAGTGGCCGGGCACAGCCGAACACCGGGGAGCTGTTTTTT. This rearrangement joins TRBV12-5 to TRBJ2-2; unclear D gene. Per germline, CDR1 LGHNT and CDR2 FRNRAP. The CDR3 sequence is 15 residues long. The V end lost 6 bases, the J end lost 0 bases, and 11 bases lay between the germline ends.

In DNA form, the CDR3 reads TGTGCCAGCAGGGAGCGGGAGCATCCAGACGAGCAGTACTTC. Amino acids: CASREREHPDEQYF. The chain recombines TRBV12-3 or TRBV12-4 with TRBJ2-5; 8 positions agree with TRBD2. The DNA end lines up better with TRBJ2-7; the J call may be wrong. The CDR3 loop spans 14 amino acids.

This rearrangement joins TRBV6-5 to TRBJ2-5, with 7 bases fitting TRBD1. The germline V gene has CDR1 MNHEY and CDR2 SVGAGI. The length of the CDR3 is 14 residues. The V and J ends lost 10 bases and 6 bases, in that order; junction bases with no gene match: 14. CDR3 amino acids: CATLGRGKMKTQYF. CDR3 bases: TGTGCCACACTTGGCAGGGGGAAGATGAAGACCCAGTACTTC.

The J gene is TRBJ2-1, the V gene TRBV20-1; tentative D call: TRBD2 (6 bases). Trimming left V 4 bases short and J 6 bases short, with 13 bases between. CDR1 and CDR2 (germline): DFQATT, SNEGSKA (reference sequence). The CDR3 runs to 13 residues. CDR3 amino acids: CSATRGTSNEQFF. The CDR3 bases are TGCAGTGCTACGCGGGGAACTAGCAATGAGCAGTTCTTC.

This chain connects TRBV5-1 to TRBJ2-5, with 11 bases identical to TRBD1. The CDR3 is 15 amino acids. V was clipped by 4 bases and J by 2 bases; unmatched bases: 4. Per the germline V gene, CDR1 is SGHRS and CDR2 is YFSETQ. The CDR3 loop reads CASSGGTGGQETQYF. CDR3 coding DNA: TGCGCCAGCAGCGGTGGGACAGGGGGACAAGAGACCCAGTACTTC.

This clonotype has just a few counts. The chain joins TRBV2 to TRBJ2-3, with TRBD2 matching over 14 bases. The length of the CDR3 is 16 residues. Germline CDR1 SNHLY, CDR2 FYNNEI. V shed 4 bases, J shed 1 base, and the junction held 1 base outside the gene matches. The chain's CDR3 is CASSGGLAGGTDTQYF. CDR3 coding DNA: TGTGCCAGCAGTGGGGGACTAGCGGGAGGCACAGATACGCAGTATTTT. The full variable domain, its missing parts supplied by reference TRBV2 and TRBJ2-3, is EPEVTQTPSHQVTQMGQEVILRCVPISNHLYFYWYRQILGQKVEFLVSFYNNEISEKSEIFDDQFSVERPDGSNFTLKIRSTKLEDSAMYFCASSGGLAGGTDTQYFGPGTRLTVL.

This clonotype was recorded a few times. As DNA, the CDR3 is TGTGCCAGCAGCGCACCCTTTCAGTATGGCTACACCTTC. Protein sequence: CASSAPFQYGYTF. The genes are TRBV11-2 and TRBJ1-2, with D hard to call. From germline, CDR1 is SGHAT and CDR2 FQNNGV. The CDR3 loop spans 13 amino acids. The V and J ends lost 5 bases and 5 bases respectively, with 12 bases between them.

This clonotype was seen more than once but under ten times. The chain joins TRBV4-1 to TRBJ2-1; 7 bases map to TRBD2. Looked up from germline, CDR1 is MGHRA and CDR2 is YSYEKL. The CDR3 totals 16 residues. V shed 2 bases and J 6 bases; nucleotides not matched to a gene: 10. In DNA form, the CDR3 reads TGCGCCAGCAGCCAACCACTAGCGCTTCCTTCCAATGAGCAGTTCTTC. It yields the protein CASSQPLALPSNEQFF.

The J gene is TRBJ2-4, the V gene TRBV7-9, with D perhaps matching TRBD1 (5 bases). Trimming left V 4 bases short and J 3 bases short, with 10 bases between. Germline V CDR1 and CDR2: SEHNR, FQNEAQ (reference sequence). The CDR3 has 14 amino acids. CDR3 nucleotides: TGTGCCAGCAGCTCTGAGACAGACAAAAACATTCAGTACTTC. Its protein product is CASSSETDKNIQYF.

This clonotype was recorded a few times. V and J are TRBV4-1 and TRBJ2-5, with D perhaps TRBD2 (7 bases). Matching the DNA end better, TRBJ2-1 makes the J call doubtful. This CDR3 is built from 15 residues. Germline V gives CDR1 MGHRA, CDR2 YSYEKL. The CDR3 spells CASSHPGGLLDEQFF. As DNA, the CDR3 is TGCGCCAGCAGCCACCCGGGGGGCCTTTTGGATGAGCAGTTCTTC.

The sample holds a few counts of this clonotype. The chain couples TRBV28 to TRBJ2-7, with TRBD1 matching over 7 bases. Losses at the gene ends were 4 bases for V and 4 bases for J; bases not matched to a gene: 13. Germline V CDR1 and CDR2: MDHEN, SYDVKM. The CDR3 has 16 amino acids. Here the CDR3 DNA reads TGTGCCAGCAGTTCCACGGAACCGGGACAGAGTTACGAGCAGTACTTC. Translating gives CASSSTEPGQSYEQYF.